This TCR beta chain was documented in a study of radiotherapy plus CTLA-4 blockade in lung cancer. TCRdb's copy holds only in-frame clones and misses some; the assay was immunoSEQ multiplex PCR. The profile shows some 67,000 clones, around 77% of them singletons. The V gene end was trimmed by 4 bases and the J gene end by 1 base; junction bases not matched to a gene: 14. This CDR3 spans 19 amino acids. Germline V gene lookup returns CDR1 MGHRA and CDR2 YSYEKL. Specimen: peripheral blood, collected from a patient treated with radiotherapy plus ipilimumab. V and J are TRBV4-1 and TRBJ2-2; 8 bases match TRBD2. This clonotype was sampled from a human donor with non-small cell lung cancer whose response to radiotherapy plus ipilimumab could not be evaluated. Some clones in this sample may be carry-over from other donors' samples. The CDR3 region is CASSRRGSSAGENTGELFF. The CDR3 DNA reads TGCGCCAGCAGCCGAAGGGGGTCATCAGCGGGGGAGAACACCGGGGAGCTGTTTTTT.